The sequence of this T cell receptor (beta chain) was determined in a study of vaccination effects on CD4 cells after COVID-19 (dated by TCRdb to between 2020 and 2023). Study-wide context: Two doses of either the BNT162b2 or the mRNA-1273 mRNA SARS-CoV-2 vaccine were administered to participants. Cultures from other donors in the study were sequenced with the Oncomine TCR Beta short-read assay on an Illumina iSeq 100. The full study included around ten COVID-19 convalescent patients and a few SARS-CoV-2-naive healthy vaccine recipients. SARS-CoV-2 spike-specific CD4+ TCR repertoires from before and after mRNA vaccination were compared in COVID-19 convalescent patients and in infection-naive vaccine recipients. The study at large found these results: At late post-vaccination timepoints, both infection-induced and vaccine-induced clones showed marked clonal contraction, consistent with waning T cell responses. In healthy vaccine recipients, vaccine-induced clones were almost all SARS-CoV-2 mono-reactive, with only 1 of 255 cross-reactive with common cold coronaviruses. The study was limited by a small number of convalescent patients, and early post-infection timepoints were lacking.

The ViraFEST assay stimulated PBMC with viral peptide pools and then used TCR sequencing to identify antigen-specific CD4+ T cell clonotypes by expansion. After around ten days of culture, CD4+ T cells were isolated with the EasySep CD4+ T cell isolation kit. Healthy vaccine recipients had no prior SARS-CoV-2 infection, confirmed by negative nucleocapsid antibodies before and after vaccination. A few million PBMC per well were cultured with around 10 ug/ml peptides in IMDM containing around 4.6% human AB serum, roughly 10 IU/ml IL-2 and gentamicin. On days 3 and 7, half of the culture medium was replaced with fresh IL-2-containing medium. Unless noted otherwise, every peptide stimulation condition was cultured in triplicate wells. PBMC were separated from whole blood using Ficoll-Paque Plus gradient centrifugation and were then either cryopreserved at -140C or used fresh. The overlapping peptide pools covered the spike proteins of SARS-CoV-2 as well as those of the common cold coronaviruses HCoV-NL63, HCoV-OC43 and HCoV-229E. Genomic DNA was extracted from cultured CD4+ T cells with the QIAamp micro DNA kit.

Library construction relied on the immunoSEQ multiplex PCR assay. DNA from the cultured and isolated CD4+ T cells underwent TCR beta CDR3 sequencing. Regarding the original processing steps: Non-productive TCR sequences were removed and reads were trimmed to the CDR3 region, keeping CDR3s of at least 7 amino acids. The MANAFEST web app was used to pick out antigen-specific clonotypes by comparing their expansion in peptide wells with that in reference cultures. To be called positive, a clone needed expansion at FDR<0.05 compared with the reference and with all other wells, an odds ratio greater than 5, and a frequency greater than 0.1% in two replicate wells. A clonotype was defined as cross-reactive if the clonotype was significantly expanded both in SARS-CoV-2 spike wells and in at least one common cold coronavirus spike condition. Levenshtein distance calculated with the stringdist R package was used to assess CDR3 similarity, and unrooted trees were constructed with ape in R 3.6.1. Drawn from immuneACCESS, this table holds only the in-frame rearrangements with V and J called that TCRdb kept. Clones are partly lost; checked studies trace under half to an unresolved V gene and leave the rest unexplained. V, J and clone size are taken as reported in that table, and D and trimming were inferred from the DNA itself. This sample comprises 20,000 to 25,000 clones, about 72% of them detected only once. The ten largest clones represent approximately 12% of the sample.

A note on this clone: The clone's antigen remains unknown. No quality values exist for individual bases; no much larger clone is one base distant.

The sequenced sample was CD4+ T cells from PBMCs cultured with HCoV-OC43 spike peptides, obtained before COVID-19 vaccination. The cell subset or site tag for this specimen amounts to: HCoV-OC43 spike overlapping peptide pool stimulation. This clonotype originated in a human donor who received a COVID-19 vaccine.

The DNA sequence reads TGCGCCAGCAGTCAAGTAGGCCCGGGACTAGCGGGTTGGGAGGACACCGGGGAGCTGTTTTTT. It encodes CASSQVGPGLAGWEDTGELFF. The sequence is built from TRBV23-1 and TRBJ2-2; 12 bases in between match TRBD2. TRBV23-1 is reported as an ORF; its role is uncertain. Trimming leaves V shorter by 2 bases and J shorter by 3 bases, with the junction holding 16 bases beyond the gene matches. From cysteine to phenylalanine, the CDR3 is 21 amino acids long. Only the CDR3 portion is preserved as DNA: 63 bases, with reading frame beginning at the first base.